Each of the 23 T cell receptor beta chains below was sequenced from the same sample in a study of blood T cell repertoires in COVID-19 (dated by TCRdb to 2020 to 2022). Libraries were prepared through the immunoSEQ multiplex PCR assay. TCRdb obtained this table from immuneACCESS and retained in-frame rearrangements with V and J assigned. These tables miss some clones; where compared with another copy, unresolved V genes account for less than half of the shortfall, and the remainder is unexplained. This sample is represented by about 200,000 clones; more than 75% of them were singletons. The ten largest clones add up to 5.5% to 7.5% of the sample. Material for sequencing was peripheral blood. The receptors come from a man aged 60-69 years who had recovered from COVID-19.

The gene calls are TRBV3-1 (or the pseudogene TRBV3-2) and TRBJ1-3; D is undetermined. Deletions cut 4 bases from V and 4 bases from J, with 14 bases between. This CDR3 has 15 amino acids. Per germline, CDR1 LGHDT and CDR2 YNNKEL (reference sequence). The CDR3 DNA follows: TGTGCCAGCAGCCGGCCCGGCCGAGGAGGAAACACCATATATTTT. Protein product: CASSRPGRGGNTIYF.

The chain links TRBV19 to TRBJ2-7, with 10 bases lining up with TRBD2. Germline assignment: CDR1 LNHDA and CDR2 SQIVND (reference sequence). The CDR3 covers 17 residues. The V segment lost 2 bases and the J segment 1 base; nucleotides outside the gene matches: 8. CDR3 in amino acids: CASSISGLAAISYEQYF. In nucleotides, the CDR3 is TGTGCCAGTAGTATATCAGGACTAGCGGCGATTTCCTACGAGCAGTACTTC.

This clone appeared once. CDR3 nucleotide sequence: TGTGCCAGCAGGCCTCAGCCGGGACTAGCGGGGGAATGGGCAGATACGCAGTATTTT. Its translation is CASRPQPGLAGEWADTQYF. The chain recombines TRBV6-2 or TRBV6-3 with TRBJ2-3, with 14 bases lining up with TRBD2. This CDR3 is built from 19 residues. Unmatched junction bases numbered 15, after V lost 6 bases and J lost 4 bases. Germline lookup yields CDR1 MNHEY and CDR2 SVGEGT.

This clone was detected once. The gene calls are TRBV7-3 and TRBJ2-3; TRBD2 matches 10 bases. V was clipped by 5 bases and J by 3 bases; unmatched bases: 11. Germline assignment: CDR1 SGHTA and CDR2 FQGTGA. The CDR3 runs to 17 residues. The CDR3 here is CASSRSASGGTTDTQYF. The CDR3 region has the DNA TGTGCCAGCAGCCGAAGTGCTAGCGGGGGAACAACAGATACGCAGTATTTT. The variable domain in full, with the rest retrieved from reference TRBV7-3 and TRBJ2-3, is GAGVSQTPSNKVTEKGKYVELRCDPISGHTALYWYRQSLGQGPEFLIYFQGTGAADDSGLPNDRFFAVRPEGSVSTLKIQRTERGDSAVYLCASSRSASGGTTDTQYFGPGTRLTVL.

The gene calls are TRBV29-1 and TRBJ1-4; TRBD1 matches 8 bases. Germline loops: CDR1 SQVTM, CDR2 ANQGSEA. The CDR3 covers 12 residues. J was trimmed by 8 bases and V by 3 bases; bases with no gene match: 2. The CDR3 here is CSVEDRDEKLFF. CDR3 nucleotide sequence: TGCAGCGTTGAGGACAGGGACGAAAAACTGTTTTTT.

CDR3 nucleotides: TGTGCCAGCAGCTCGAGGTACTCCTACGAGCAGTACTTC. Translating gives CASSSRYSYEQYF. The chain uses TRBV7-6 and TRBJ2-7; no definite D call. CDR1 is SGHVS and CDR2 is FNYEAQ in the germline V gene. The ends were cut back, 4 bases at V and 0 bases at J, with 7 bases in the middle. The CDR3 is 13 amino acids.

J is TRBJ2-7 and V is TRBV7-2, with TRBD2 identical over 10 bases. The CDR3 sequence is 17 residues long. Trimming at V came to 0 bases and at J to 0 bases, leaving 5 bases not matched to a gene. The germline CDR1 and CDR2 sequences are SGHTA and FQGNSA. CDR3 DNA: TGTGCCAGCAGCTTAGCCAGCGGGGGGGTGGCCTCCTACGAGCAGTACTTC. Its protein product is CASSLASGGVASYEQYF. Filled out from reference TRBV7-2 and TRBJ2-7, the complete variable domain reads GAGVSQSPSNKVTEKGKDVELRCDPISGHTALYWYRQSLGQGLEFLIYFQGNSAPDKSGLPSDRFSAERTGGSVSTLTIQRTQQEDSAVYLCASSLASGGVASYEQYFGPGTRLTVT.

The rearrangement uses TRBV30 and TRBJ2-7; TRBD2 matches 9 bases. CDR1 GTSNPN and CDR2 SVGIG come from the germline V gene (reference sequence). The V gene end was trimmed by 3 bases and the J gene end by 3 bases; junction bases not matched to a gene: 9. The CDR3 has 15 amino acids. CDR3 sequence: CAWSRGTSFSYEQYF. CDR3 nucleotides: TGTGCCTGGAGCCGTGGGACTAGCTTTAGCTACGAGCAGTACTTC. The full variable domain, rest sourced from reference TRBV30 and TRBJ2-7, is SQTIHQWPATLVQPVGSPLSLECTVEGTSNPNLYWYRQAAGRGLQLLFYSVGIGQISSEVPQNLSASRPQDRQFILSSKKLLLSDSGFYLCAWSRGTSFSYEQYFGPGTRLTVT.

This chain connects TRBV9 to TRBJ1-1; 9 bases match TRBD1. Trimming removed 3 bases from V and 3 bases from J; junction bases left unmatched: 3. Germline V gene data show CDR1 as SGDLS and CDR2 as YYNGEE. The CDR3 sequence is 14 residues long. The CDR3 DNA follows: TGTGCCAGCAGCGACCGGGACAGGGACACTGAAGCTTTCTTT. Its translation: CASSDRDRDTEAFF.

This chain joins TRBV19 and TRBJ1-1; unclear D gene. Trimming stripped 3 bases from V and 0 bases from J, with 8 bases between. Per the germline V gene, CDR1 is LNHDA and CDR2 is SQIVND (reference sequence). This CDR3 comprises 14 residues. The CDR3, as DNA: TGTGCCAGTAGTATCAGGCCCTTGAACACTGAAGCTTTCTTT. Amino acid sequence: CASSIRPLNTEAFF.

This clone came up a few times. This chain joins TRBV30 and TRBJ1-4, with 8 bases fitting TRBD1. The CDR3 is made up of 14 amino acids. Germline V lookup: CDR1 GTSNPN, CDR2 SVGIG (reference sequence). Unmatched junction bases numbered 6, after V lost 2 bases and J lost 7 bases. CDR3 sequence: CAWSRNRGSEKLFF. The CDR3 DNA follows: TGTGCCTGGAGTCGAAACAGGGGGTCTGAAAAACTGTTTTTT.

The chain joins TRBV15 to TRBJ2-3; 11 nucleotides match TRBD2. V shed 2 bases and J 0 bases; nucleotides not matched to a gene: 4. This CDR3 has 17 residues. The germline gives CDR1 LNHNV, CDR2 YYDKDF (reference sequence). The DNA of the CDR3 is TGTGCCACCAGCAGACTCGGGACTAGCGGTAGCACAGATACGCAGTATTTT. Translation gives CATSRLGTSGSTDTQYF.

The gene calls are TRBV5-1 and TRBJ2-1, with TRBD2 identical over 9 bases. Trimming at V came to 4 bases and at J to 6 bases, leaving 5 bases not matched to a gene. The CDR3 is 14 amino acids. CDR1 and CDR2 (germline): SGHRS, YFSETQ. This CDR3 reads CASSPGTSLNEQFF. The CDR3 DNA is TGCGCCAGCAGCCCCGGGACTAGCCTCAATGAGCAGTTCTTC.

V and J are TRBV3-1 (or the pseudogene TRBV3-2) and TRBJ1-1; TRBD1 is a possible D gene (6 bases). The CDR3 sequence is 14 residues long. Trimming cost V 2 bases and J 7 bases, with 14 bases left between them. In germline, CDR1 is LGHDT, CDR2 YNNKEL (reference sequence). The CDR3, as DNA: TGTGCCAGCAGCCAATCTCGACAGGTAGTTGAAGCTTTCTTT. Translated, it gives CASSQSRQVVEAFF.

This chain links TRBV30 with TRBJ2-5; 7 bases agree with TRBD2. J gave up 5 bases and V 7 bases, and 7 bases lay outside the gene matches. CDR1 is GTSNPN and CDR2 is SVGIG in the germline V gene (reference sequence). There are 12 residues in the CDR3. The CDR3 protein is CAFGGFGETQYF. CDR3 nucleotide sequence: TGTGCCTTCGGGGGGTTCGGGGAGACCCAGTACTTC.

The chain couples TRBV7-2 to TRBJ2-5, with TRBD2 identical over 8 bases. V trimming: 4 bases; J trimming: 5 bases; junction bases outside the gene matches: 6. CDR1 SGHTA and CDR2 FQGNSA come from the germline V gene. CDR3 length equals 14 residues. The DNA for the CDR3 is TGTGCCAGCAGCTCGGCGGGACTAGTTGAGACCCAGTACTTC. Residues: CASSSAGLVETQYF.

The chain recombines TRBV27 with TRBJ2-3; D gene uncertain. Per the germline V gene, CDR1 is MNHEY and CDR2 is SMNVEV (reference sequence). V lost 3 bases to trimming and J lost 2 bases, with 18 bases between them. This CDR3 is 17 amino acids long. The CDR3 DNA sequence: TGTGCCAGCAGTTTCGGGTCCTCTCTCGACTCCACAGATACGCAGTATTTT. Translating gives CASSFGSSLDSTDTQYF.

The rearrangement joins TRBV6-5 to TRBJ2-7, with a weak D call TRBD2 (6 bases). The CDR3 is 16 residues long. Germline-derived CDR1 and CDR2 are MNHEY and SVGAGI. The V end lost 6 bases, the J end lost 5 bases, and 23 bases lay between the germline ends. The CDR3 region is CASSYAPGLLPHEQYF. In nucleotides, the CDR3 is TGTGCCAGCAGCTACGCGCCGGGACTTTTACCTCACGAGCAGTACTTC.

The chain combines TRBV6-5 with TRBJ2-5, with D perhaps matching TRBD2 (5 bases). With 10 bases removed from V and 7 bases from J, the gap between germline ends came to 19 bases. Per the germline V gene, CDR1 is MNHEY and CDR2 is SVGAGI. The CDR3 covers 13 residues. CDR3 sequence (DNA): TGTGCCACCTCCGCCGGGTCACGGGGGACCCAGTACTTC. Translated: CATSAGSRGTQYF.

This clone showed up just once. This sequence joins TRBV11-2 and TRBJ1-1; TRBD1 matches at 11 bases. The CDR3 runs to 17 residues. CDR1 is SGHAT, CDR2 FQNNGV, per germline. With V trimmed by 5 bases and J by 0 bases, 8 bases remained unmatched. The CDR3 loop reads CASSLAGTGGMNTEAFF. CDR3 DNA: TGTGCCAGCAGCCTTGCCGGGACAGGGGGTATGAACACTGAAGCTTTCTTT.

The chain couples TRBV27 to TRBJ2-7; TRBD1 aligns across 7 bases. In germline, CDR1 is MNHEY, CDR2 SMNVEV (reference sequence). The CDR3 consists of 15 residues. J was trimmed by 6 bases and V by 10 bases; bases with no gene match: 18. CDR3 loop: CATRMEMRTGSEQYF. DNA for the CDR3: TGTGCCACCAGAATGGAGATGAGGACAGGATCCGAGCAGTACTTC.

The V call is TRBV9, the J call TRBJ1-2; unclear D gene. This CDR3 has 15 amino acids. Germline V gene data show CDR1 as SGDLS and CDR2 as YYNGEE. Trimming removed 0 bases at V and 1 base at J, with 10 bases between. In DNA form, the CDR3 reads TGTGCCAGCAGCGTAGCTGCAGGCCTTAACTATGGCTACACCTTC. This sequence encodes CASSVAAGLNYGYTF.

The chain combines TRBV3-1 (or the pseudogene TRBV3-2) with TRBJ1-1; D call uncertain. The CDR3 is 14 residues long. Germline V lookup: CDR1 LGHDT, CDR2 YNNKEL (reference sequence). Between the trimmed V and J ends, which lost 1 base and 4 bases, there was a span of 10 bases. The CDR3 sequence is CASSQVSAGTEAFF. The CDR3 DNA reads as TGTGCCAGCAGCCAAGTGTCTGCCGGCACTGAAGCTTTCTTT.